A selection of T cell receptor beta chains follows, all from one sample in a study of cytomegalovirus exposure and HLA in healthy donors. Repertoires were generated with immunoSEQ multiplex PCR, while TCRdb's copy carries only in-frame clones and drops some. This table has 120,000 to 150,000 clones, about 88% appearing once. The sequenced material came from PBMCs. The receptors shown here come from a man younger than 30 in good health and CMV-seropositive. CDR3s include the opening cysteine and the closing phenylalanine or tryptophan. A D gene is named only where the DNA matches it firmly. Only part of the rows carry a size: once, few, many, or a class if the clone is expanded.

V	size	J	D	CDR3	DNA
TRBV5-8	.	TRBJ1-2	.	CASSPRLLGGYGYTF	TGTGCCAGCAGCCCCAGGCTTCTAGGGGGCTATGGCTACACCTTC
TRBV11-2	.	TRBJ1-5	.	CASSLSAGGDQPQHF	TGTGCCAGCAGCTTATCGGCGGGGGGGGACCAGCCCCAGCATTTT
TRBV19	.	TRBJ1-5	TRBD1	CASSRSQGAGNQPQHF	TGTGCCAGTAGTAGATCACAGGGGGCTGGTAATCAGCCCCAGCATTTT
TRBV6-1	few	TRBJ1-2	TRBD1	CASSTGTGVDGYTF	TGTGCCAGCAGTACCGGGACAGGGGTTGATGGCTACACCTTC
TRBV5-6	.	TRBJ2-7	.	CASSRTTLYEQYF	TGTGCCAGCAGCCGGACAACGCTCTACGAGCAGTACTTC
TRBV29-1	.	TRBJ2-3	.	CSVDEGGTDTQYF	TGCAGCGTTGATGAGGGTGGCACAGATACGCAGTATTTT
TRBV28	.	TRBJ1-5	TRBD1	CASSIRGLWQPQHF	TGTGCCAGCAGCATCAGGGGGCTTTGGCAGCCCCAGCATTTT
TRBV5-1	.	TRBJ2-7	TRBD1	CASSLARGTGAYEQYF	TGCGCCAGCAGCTTGGCCAGGGGGACAGGGGCCTACGAGCAGTACTTC
TRBV7-9	.	TRBJ2-5	.	CASSRTGTLQETQYF	TGTGCCAGCAGCCGGACCGGGACTCTCCAAGAGACCCAGTACTTC
TRBV5-1	.	TRBJ2-7	TRBD2	CASSPDGTTFYEQYF	TGCGCCAGCAGCCCAGACGGGACTACCTTCTACGAGCAGTACTTC
TRBV7-9	.	TRBJ1-2	.	CASSPGGATDYGYTF	TGTGCCAGCAGCCCGGGGGGAGCGACGGACTATGGCTACACCTTC
TRBV29-1	.	TRBJ2-1	TRBD1	CSVDRQGLRNEQFF	TGCAGCGTTGATCGACAGGGTCTACGGAATGAACAGTTCTTC
TRBV7-3	once	TRBJ2-3	TRBD2	CASSPIAGGSTDTQYF	TGTGCCAGCAGCCCTATAGCGGGAGGTTCCACAGATACGCAGTATTTT
TRBV27	.	TRBJ2-3	TRBD1	CASSLIGTGTDTQYF	TGTGCCAGCAGTTTGATCGGGACAGGTACAGATACGCAGTATTTT
TRBV6-5	.	TRBJ1-4	.	CATKTGTRRDEKLFF	TGTGCCACCAAAACGGGGACAAGAAGAGATGAAAAACTGTTTTTT
TRBV27	.	TRBJ1-1	.	CASRREGLNTEAFF	TGTGCCAGCAGGAGGGAGGGGTTGAACACTGAAGCTTTCTTT
TRBV12-5	.	TRBJ1-1	.	CASGLVAGGNTEAFF	TGTGCTAGTGGTTTGGTTGCGGGGGGGAACACTGAAGCTTTCTTT
TRBV28	.	TRBJ2-7	TRBD2	CASSRGGSYEQYF	TGTGCCAGCAGTCGGGGGGGCAGTTACGAGCAGTACTTC
TRBV28	once	TRBJ1-4	.	CASSVDRFGEKLFF	TGTGCCAGCAGTGTCGACAGGTTTGGGGAAAAACTGTTTTTT
TRBV11-2	.	TRBJ1-1	.	CASSPDKGRRTEAFF	TGTGCCAGCAGCCCCGACAAGGGGAGGCGGACTGAAGCTTTCTTT
TRBV10-1	.	TRBJ2-1	.	CASSDRDNYNEQFF	TGCGCCAGCAGTGACAGGGACAACTACAATGAGCAGTTCTTC
TRBV25-1	.	TRBJ1-4	.	CASRSTGRGEKLFF	TGTGCCAGCAGGTCGACAGGCCGCGGTGAAAAACTGTTTTTT
TRBV5-4	.	TRBJ2-7	.	CASSLDRAYEQYF	TGTGCCAGCAGCTTGGACAGGGCCTACGAGCAGTACTTC
TRBV5-1	.	TRBJ2-3	.	CASNPGPPSTDTQYF	TGCGCCAGCAATCCAGGCCCACCTAGCACAGATACGCAGTATTTT
TRBV2	.	TRBJ2-1	TRBD2	CAAGVAGGSSYNEQFF	TGTGCCGCCGGGGTAGCGGGAGGGAGCTCCTACAATGAGCAGTTCTTC
TRBV10-1	.	TRBJ2-1	.	CASSEPGAGPSGEQFF	TGCGCCAGCAGTGAGCCTGGGGCGGGGCCCTCAGGTGAGCAGTTCTTC
TRBV7-9	.	TRBJ2-7	TRBD1	CASSFRTGGEQYF	TGTGCCAGCAGCTTCCGAACAGGGGGGGAGCAGTACTTC
TRBV5-1	.	TRBJ2-7	TRBD1	CASSGTGTYEQYF	TGCGCCAGCTCCGGGACAGGTACCTACGAGCAGTACTTC
TRBV6-5	.	TRBJ1-1	.	CASSLPAGTEAFF	TGTGCCAGCAGTCTCCCTGCGGGTACTGAAGCTTTCTTT
TRBV2	.	TRBJ2-1	TRBD2	CASKKATSGSYNEQFF	TGTGCCAGCAAAAAAGCCACTAGCGGCTCCTACAATGAGCAGTTCTTC
TRBV2	.	TRBJ1-3	.	CASRQSNGNTIYF	TGTGCCAGCAGACAGAGTAATGGAAACACCATATATTTT
TRBV7-9	.	TRBJ1-5	.	CASSTSGGDQPQHF	TGTGCCAGCAGCACCTCGGGGGGGGATCAGCCCCAGCATTTT
TRBV5-1	.	TRBJ2-5	.	CASSLYQGGGETQYF	TGCGCCAGCAGCTTGTACCAGGGGGGCGGCGAGACCCAGTACTTC
TRBV13	.	TRBJ1-1	.	CASSLGDRYTEAFF	TGTGCCAGCAGCTTAGGGGACAGATACACTGAAGCTTTCTTT
TRBV2	.	TRBJ2-2	.	CASSSRGSPRIGELFF	TGTGCCAGCAGTAGCCGTGGGAGCCCCCGGATCGGGGAGCTGTTTTTT
TRBV27	.	TRBJ2-7	TRBD1	CASSFRGHPSGEQYF	TGTGCCAGCAGTTTCAGGGGGCATCCCTCGGGGGAGCAGTACTTC
TRBV5-6	.	TRBJ1-1	.	CASSDHRESKATEAFF	TGTGCCAGCAGCGATCACAGGGAATCCAAAGCTACTGAAGCTTTCTTT
TRBV4-2	.	TRBJ1-1	.	CASSQEGGFPEAFF	TGTGCCAGCAGCCAAGAAGGAGGGTTCCCTGAAGCTTTCTTT
TRBV5-1	.	TRBJ1-1	TRBD1	CASSPGQANTEAFF	TGCGCCAGCAGCCCGGGACAGGCGAACACTGAAGCTTTCTTT
TRBV28	once	TRBJ2-7	.	CASSPSGSYEQYF	TGTGCCAGCAGCCCCTCGGGGTCCTACGAGCAGTACTTC
TRBV7-8	.	TRBJ2-2	TRBD2	CASSFGLAGGIGELFF	TGTGCCAGCAGTTTTGGACTAGCGGGGGGAATCGGGGAGCTGTTTTTT
TRBV5-8	.	TRBJ1-2	TRBD1	CASSRDRRHYGYTF	TGTGCCAGCAGCAGGGACAGGCGGCACTATGGCTACACCTTC
TRBV7-9	.	TRBJ1-1	.	CASSSTGALTEAFF	TGTGCCAGCAGCTCCACTGGAGCATTGACTGAAGCTTTCTTT
TRBV7-9	.	TRBJ2-1	TRBD2	CASSTLAGGPGNEQFF	TGTGCCAGCAGCACACTAGCGGGAGGGCCGGGGAATGAGCAGTTCTTC
TRBV7-9	.	TRBJ2-7	.	CASSPKNRESAYEQYF	TGTGCCAGCAGCCCCAAGAACAGGGAAAGTGCCTACGAGCAGTACTTC
TRBV15	.	TRBJ2-5	TRBD2	CATGDSGEETQYF	TGTGCCACCGGCGATAGCGGGGAAGAGACCCAGTACTTC
TRBV5-1	.	TRBJ2-5	TRBD2	CASSLGAGDSFTQYF	TGCGCCAGCAGCTTGGGGGCGGGAGACTCCTTCACCCAGTACTTC
TRBV5-4	.	TRBJ2-2	.	CASSSDSKNTGELFF	TGTGCCAGCAGCTCCGACAGTAAGAACACCGGGGAGCTGTTTTTT
TRBV5-1	.	TRBJ1-4	TRBD1	CASSLAGQGYEKLFF	TGCGCCAGCAGCTTGGCGGGACAGGGTTATGAAAAACTGTTTTTT
TRBV7-2	many	TRBJ1-6	TRBD1	CASSSTGSSYNSPLHF	TGTGCCAGCAGCTCGACAGGGAGCTCCTATAATTCACCCCTCCACTTT